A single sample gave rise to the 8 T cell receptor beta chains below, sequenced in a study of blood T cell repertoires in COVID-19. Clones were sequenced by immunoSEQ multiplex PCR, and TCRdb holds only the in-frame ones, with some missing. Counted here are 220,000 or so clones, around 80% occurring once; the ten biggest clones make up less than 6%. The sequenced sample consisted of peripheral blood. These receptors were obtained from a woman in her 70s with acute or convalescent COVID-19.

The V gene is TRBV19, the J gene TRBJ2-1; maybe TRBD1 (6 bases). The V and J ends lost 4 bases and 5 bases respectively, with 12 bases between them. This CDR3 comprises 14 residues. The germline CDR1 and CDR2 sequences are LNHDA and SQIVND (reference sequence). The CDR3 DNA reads TGTGCCAGTAGTACCCGGACAGCAGACAATGAGCAGTTCTTC. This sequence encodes CASSTRTADNEQFF.

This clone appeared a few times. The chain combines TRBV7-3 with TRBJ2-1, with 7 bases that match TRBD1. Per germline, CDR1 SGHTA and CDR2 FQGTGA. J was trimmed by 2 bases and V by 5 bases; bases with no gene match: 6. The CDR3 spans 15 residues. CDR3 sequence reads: CASSRVGQTYNEQFF. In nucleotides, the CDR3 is TGTGCCAGCAGCCGCGTGGGACAGACCTACAATGAGCAGTTCTTC.

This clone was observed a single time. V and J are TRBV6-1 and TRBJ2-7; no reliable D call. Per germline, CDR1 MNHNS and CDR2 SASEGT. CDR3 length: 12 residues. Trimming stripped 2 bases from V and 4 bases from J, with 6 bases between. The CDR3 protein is CASSEPGYEQYF. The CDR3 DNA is TGTGCCAGCAGTGAACCCGGGTACGAGCAGTACTTC.

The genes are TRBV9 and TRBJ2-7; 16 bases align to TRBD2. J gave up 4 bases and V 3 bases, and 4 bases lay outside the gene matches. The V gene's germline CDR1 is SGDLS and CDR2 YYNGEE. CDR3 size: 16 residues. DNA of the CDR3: TGTGCCAGCAGCGCGGGACTAGCGGGAGGGCTTTACGAGCAGTACTTC. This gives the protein CASSAGLAGGLYEQYF.

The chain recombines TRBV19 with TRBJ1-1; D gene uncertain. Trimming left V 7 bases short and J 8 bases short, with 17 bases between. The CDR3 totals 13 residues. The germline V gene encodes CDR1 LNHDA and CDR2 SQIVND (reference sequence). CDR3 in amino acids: CASTTQVGLEAFF. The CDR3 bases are TGTGCCAGTACCACTCAGGTAGGACTAGAAGCTTTCTTT.

CDR3 protein: CASRPYRGRDEQYF. The CDR3 DNA reads as TGTGCCAGCAGGCCCTACAGGGGGCGCGACGAGCAGTACTTC. The J gene is TRBJ2-7, the V gene TRBV25-1; 9 bases match TRBD1. J lost 5 bases, V lost 6 bases, and 8 bases had no gene match. Looked up from germline, CDR1 is MGHDK and CDR2 is SYGVNS. This CDR3 is 14 amino acids long.

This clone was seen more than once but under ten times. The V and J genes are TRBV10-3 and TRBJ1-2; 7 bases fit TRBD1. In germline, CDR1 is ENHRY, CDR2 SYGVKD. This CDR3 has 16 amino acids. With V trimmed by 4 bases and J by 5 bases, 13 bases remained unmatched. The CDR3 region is CAISVTPGQRKYGYTF. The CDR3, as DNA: TGTGCCATCAGTGTAACACCGGGACAGAGGAAATATGGCTACACCTTC.

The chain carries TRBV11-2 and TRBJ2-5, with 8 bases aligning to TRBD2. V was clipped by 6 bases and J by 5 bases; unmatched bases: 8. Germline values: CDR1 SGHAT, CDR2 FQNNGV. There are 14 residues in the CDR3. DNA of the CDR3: TGTGCCAGCAGTCCACTAGCGGTTTTTGAGACCCAGTACTTC. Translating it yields CASSPLAVFETQYF. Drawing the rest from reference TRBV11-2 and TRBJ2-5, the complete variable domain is EAGVAQSPRYKIIEKRQSVAFWCNPISGHATLYWYQQILGQGPKLLIQFQNNGVVDDSQLPKDRFSAERLKGVDSTLKIQPAKLEDSAVYLCASSPLAVFETQYFGPGTRLLVL.